What follows are 10 T cell receptor beta chains derived from one specimen sequenced in a study of shared clonotypes between healthy human individuals. Profiled with immunoSEQ multiplex PCR; TCRdb holds only in-frame clones, not every one. The table includes roughly 1.4 million clones, 98% to 99% detected once. The sample comprised naive CD4+ T cells sorted from blood. Subset: CD45RA+ positively selected. The source of these receptors is a man between 25 and 39 years old in good health.

For this clone: Additional DNA sequences in this sample encode the identical CDR3. V and J are TRBV9 and TRBJ2-2; D is unclear. CDR1 SGDLS and CDR2 YYNGEE come from the germline V gene. The CDR3 has 14 residues. Trimming stripped 0 bases from V and 3 bases from J, with 6 bases between. Here the CDR3 DNA reads TGTGCCAGCAGCGTAGGGGCGGACACCGGGGAGCTGTTTTTT. This encodes CASSVGADTGELFF.

The rearrangement links TRBV5-4 to TRBJ2-7; 9 nucleotides align to TRBD2. CDR3 length equals 14 residues. After removal of 2 bases from V and 5 bases from J, the junction contained 5 bases not matched to a gene. The V gene's germline CDR1 is SGHNT and CDR2 YYREEE (reference sequence). CDR3 sequence: CASSFSGRVDEQYF. The CDR3 DNA sequence: TGTGCCAGCAGCTTTAGCGGGAGAGTCGACGAGCAGTACTTC.

The V call is TRBV28, the J call TRBJ1-2, with D perhaps TRBD1 (5 bases). The length of the CDR3 is 14 residues. In germline, CDR1 is MDHEN, CDR2 SYDVKM. The V end lost 3 bases, the J end lost 1 base, and 9 bases lay between the germline ends. The CDR3 nucleotides read TGTGCCAGCAGTTTTGCAGGGATTAACTATGGCTACACCTTC. Its protein is CASSFAGINYGYTF.

The chain couples TRBV11-3 to TRBJ2-1, with 12 bases that match TRBD2. Trimming cost V 4 bases and J 6 bases; bases outside gene matches: 10. The CDR3 consists of 17 residues. Per the germline V gene, CDR1 is SGHNT and CDR2 is YENEEA. CDR3 sequence (DNA): TGTGCCAGCAGCTCCTCTAGCGGGAGGGTCGTGGGCAATGAGCAGTTCTTC. Protein sequence: CASSSSSGRVVGNEQFF.

This chain uses TRBV30 with TRBJ1-5; D gene unclear. V was shortened by 3 bases and J by 7 bases, with 19 bases between the two germline ends. This CDR3 region has 15 residues. CDR1 and CDR2 from the germline V gene are GTSNPN and SVGIG (reference sequence). The DNA for the CDR3 is TGTGCCTGGAGCGTCGGAGAGGGTGGAAGCCAGCCCCAGCATTTT. Encoded protein: CAWSVGEGGSQPQHF.

The V call is TRBV30, the J call TRBJ2-7; 7 nucleotides line up with TRBD1. The CDR3 length is 13 residues. Germline assignment: CDR1 GTSNPN and CDR2 SVGIG (reference sequence). Trimming cost V 2 bases and J 4 bases; bases outside gene matches: 5. The CDR3 loop reads CAWSRGTEYEQYF. The DNA for the CDR3 is TGTGCCTGGAGTAGAGGGACAGAATACGAGCAGTACTTC. The complete variable domain, with remaining parts taken from reference TRBV30 and TRBJ2-7, reads SQTIHQWPATLVQPVGSPLSLECTVEGTSNPNLYWYRQAAGRGLQLLFYSVGIGQISSEVPQNLSASRPQDRQFILSSKKLLLSDSGFYLCAWSRGTEYEQYFGPGTRLTVT.

The chain recombines TRBV19 with TRBJ2-3; 8 nucleotides align to TRBD1. This CDR3 is built from 15 residues. Germline trimming cut 5 bases from V and 6 bases from J; bases unmatched to any gene: 10. CDR1 and CDR2 (germline): LNHDA, SQIVND (reference sequence). CDR3 region: CASSLRQGKGDTQYF. The CDR3 DNA is TGTGCCAGTAGTCTGAGACAGGGGAAAGGGGATACGCAGTATTTT.

The V gene is TRBV29-1, the J gene TRBJ2-5, with unresolved D. The V gene lost 6 bases and the J gene lost 4 bases, with 12 bases spanning the gap. Germline V gene lookup returns CDR1 SQVTM and CDR2 ANQGSEA. The CDR3 contains 12 residues. CDR3 coding DNA: TGCAGCGTGTGTGAGGCAGGAGAGACCCAGTACTTC. Its translation: CSVCEAGETQYF.

This rearrangement joins TRBV25-1 to TRBJ2-2, with 9 bases lining up with TRBD1. The CDR3 extends over 14 amino acids. Germline lookup yields CDR1 MGHDK and CDR2 SYGVNS. V trimming: 7 bases; J trimming: 5 bases; junction bases outside the gene matches: 5. CDR3 sequence reads: CASIGTGTTGELFF. In DNA, the CDR3 is TGTGCCAGCATAGGGACAGGGACGACCGGGGAGCTGTTTTTT.

The V and J genes are TRBV28 and TRBJ1-4; 8 nucleotides line up with TRBD1. The CDR3 covers 15 residues. Trimming at V came to 4 bases and at J to 5 bases, leaving 6 bases not matched to a gene. Germline loops: CDR1 MDHEN, CDR2 SYDVKM. The CDR3 bases are TGTGCCAGCAGTTCTACTACAGGGGGAAATGAAAAACTGTTTTTT. Amino acids: CASSSTTGGNEKLFF.